Given below is one T cell receptor beta chain in context. RNA transcripts provided the source from which TCR beta CDR3 regions were amplified. The study used the HTBI primer set for a first-round RT-PCR of the TCR CDR3. Via MiXCR, TCRdb re-called the multiplex PCR reads, giving one row per CDR3 protein. The sample has about 200,000 distinct CDR3 sequences, roughly 15% seen once. This entry comes from a study of T cells in Graves' hyperthyroidism and ophthalmopathy. An approximately 10 ml volume of fresh peripheral blood provided the PBMCs. V trimming: 3 bases; J trimming: 2 bases; junction bases outside the gene matches: 25. The CDR3 runs 23 residues.

The origin of this receptor is a middle-aged man with Graves' hyperthyroidism. The gene calls are TRBV12-3 or TRBV12-4 and TRBJ2-7; 13 bases match TRBD2. The sequencing input was blood. The CDR3 coding sequence is TGTGCCAGCAGTTTGGAAGTACAGGACAATACCGGGACTAGCGGGACATTCGCCTACGAGCAGTACTTC. Its protein product is CASSLEVQDNTGTSGTFAYEQYF.